These T cell receptor beta chains were read from a single sample in a study of post-analysis software for immune sequencing data. A single record per CDR3 protein comes from TCRdb applying MiXCR to the PCR reads. Here the sample spans roughly 620,000 distinct CDR3 sequences, around 47% being singletons. Sequenced material: blood. The receptors derive from a girl aged 10 to 17 with multiple sclerosis. Each CDR3 is given with its conserved first and last residue. Fields, in order: clone size, V gene, J gene, D gene, CDR3 protein, CDR3 DNA. D genes are given only for firm matches. Size is stated for part of the rows, as once, few or many counts, or as a class when the clone is expanded.

size: -; V: TRBV13; J: TRBJ2-3; D: -; CDR3: CASSGPSGTDTQYF; DNA: TGTGCCAGCAGCGGTCCTAGCGGCACAGATACGCAGTATTTT
size: -; V: TRBV20-1; J: TRBJ2-5; D: TRBD1; CDR3: CSARRQGAETQYF; DNA: TGCAGTGCTAGAAGACAGGGGGCGGAGACCCAGTACTTC
size: -; V: TRBV6-1; J: TRBJ1-4; D: -; CDR3: CASSLTVAQRTTNEKLFF; DNA: TGTGCCAGCAGCCTCACAGTGGCCCAGCGGACAACTAATGAAAAACTGTTTTTT
size: -; V: TRBV3-1; J: TRBJ2-1; D: TRBD2; CDR3: CASSQETSGRVEQFF; DNA: TGTGCCAGCAGCCAAGAAACTAGCGGGAGGGTTGAGCAGTTCTTC
size: -; V: TRBV3-1; J: TRBJ2-1; D: -; CDR3: CASSQGQGRDEQFF; DNA: TGTGCCAGCAGCCAAGGTCAGGGGCGGGATGAGCAGTTCTTC
size: few; V: TRBV9; J: TRBJ1-2; D: -; CDR3: CASSVGQGHHGYTF; DNA: TGTGCCAGCAGCGTAGGCCAAGGTCATCATGGCTACACCTTC
size: -; V: TRBV12-3/TRBV12-4; J: TRBJ2-7; D: -; CDR3: CASSLKYYEQYF; DNA: TGTGCCAGCAGTTTAAAATACTACGAGCAGTACTTC
size: -; V: TRBV5-1; J: TRBJ2-1; D: -; CDR3: CASSPDSLSSYNEQFF; DNA: TGCGCCAGCAGCCCAGACTCCTTAAGCTCCTACAATGAGCAGTTCTTC
size: -; V: TRBV12-3/TRBV12-4; J: TRBJ1-1; D: -; CDR3: CASSLGVANTEAFF; DNA: TGTGCCAGCAGTCTAGGGGTCGCGAACACTGAAGCTTTCTTT
size: few; V: TRBV28; J: TRBJ2-6; D: TRBD1; CDR3: CASSGGGGANVLTF; DNA: TGTGCCAGCTCAGGGGGCGGTGGGGCCAACGTCCTGACTTTC
size: -; V: TRBV5-1; J: TRBJ2-6; D: -; CDR3: CASLPGRLSGANVLTF; DNA: TGCGCCAGCTTACCGGGACGGCTCTCTGGGGCCAACGTCCTGACTTTC
size: -; V: TRBV29-1; J: TRBJ2-3; D: -; CDR3: CSAEQTSTDTQYF; DNA: TGCAGCGCAGAACAGACTAGCACAGATACGCAGTATTTT
size: -; V: TRBV6-6; J: TRBJ2-7; D: TRBD2; CDR3: CASSFSSGATYEQYF; DNA: TGTGCCAGCAGTTTCTCTAGCGGGGCTACCTACGAGCAGTACTTC
size: -; V: TRBV20-1; J: TRBJ2-6; D: -; CDR3: CSARAGKGANVLTF; DNA: TGCAGTGCTAGGGCGGGGAAGGGGGCCAACGTCCTGACTTTC
size: -; V: TRBV15; J: TRBJ2-4; D: TRBD2; CDR3: CATSRDRDYKQYF; DNA: TGTGCCACCAGCAGAGACAGGGACTACAAGCAGTACTTC
size: -; V: TRBV3-1; J: TRBJ1-2; D: -; CDR3: CASSQRGEDYGYTF; DNA: TGTGCCAGCAGCCAAAGAGGGGAAGACTATGGCTACACCTTC
size: few; V: TRBV29-1; J: TRBJ1-1; D: -; CDR3: CSVAWLNTEAFF; DNA: TGCAGCGTTGCGTGGCTGAACACTGAAGCTTTCTTT
size: -; V: TRBV7-6; J: TRBJ1-2; D: -; CDR3: CASSDSTGENYGYTF; DNA: TGTGCCAGCAGCGACTCGACAGGAGAAAACTATGGCTACACCTTC
size: -; V: TRBV19; J: TRBJ2-1; D: -; CDR3: CASSIWGSSYNEQFF; DNA: TGTGCCAGTAGTATTTGGGGAAGCTCCTACAATGAGCAGTTCTTC
size: few; V: TRBV10-3; J: TRBJ1-6; D: -; CDR3: CAISEGGSPLHF; DNA: TGTGCCATCAGTGAGGGCGGTTCACCCCTCCACTTT
size: few; V: TRBV29-1; J: TRBJ1-2; D: -; CDR3: CSVERHSNYGYTF; DNA: TGCAGCGTTGAAAGGCATTCTAACTATGGCTACACCTTC
size: -; V: TRBV6-1; J: TRBJ1-1; D: -; CDR3: CASKQTGEGAEAFF; DNA: TGTGCCAGCAAACAGACCGGGGAAGGGGCTGAAGCTTTCTTT
size: -; V: TRBV10-3; J: TRBJ2-7; D: TRBD1; CDR3: CAISQGTGAKDEQYF; DNA: TGTGCCATCAGTCAGGGGACAGGGGCGAAGGACGAGCAGTACTTC
size: once; V: TRBV10-3; J: TRBJ2-1; D: -; CDR3: CAISESLEPYNEQFF; DNA: TGTGCCATCAGTGAGTCCCTAGAACCCTACAATGAGCAGTTCTTC
size: -; V: TRBV12-3/TRBV12-4; J: TRBJ2-1; D: TRBD2; CDR3: CASSPLSGPGGQFF; DNA: TGTGCCAGCAGCCCCCTCAGCGGGCCGGGGGGGCAGTTCTTC